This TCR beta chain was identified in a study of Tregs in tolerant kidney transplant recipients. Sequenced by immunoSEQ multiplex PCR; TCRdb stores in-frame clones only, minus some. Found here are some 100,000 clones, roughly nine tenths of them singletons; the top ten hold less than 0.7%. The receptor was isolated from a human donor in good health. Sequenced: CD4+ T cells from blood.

The CDR3 loop is CASSLGPAGPGNIQYF. CDR3 nucleotide sequence: TGCGCCAGCAGCTTGGGTCCAGCGGGGCCGGGAAACATTCAGTACTTC. This chain uses TRBV5-1 with TRBJ2-4, with TRBD2 matching 7 bases. Germline V gene sequence: CDR1 SGHRS, CDR2 YFSETQ. This CDR3 comprises 16 residues. Unmatched junction bases numbered 9, after V lost 0 bases and J lost 6 bases.